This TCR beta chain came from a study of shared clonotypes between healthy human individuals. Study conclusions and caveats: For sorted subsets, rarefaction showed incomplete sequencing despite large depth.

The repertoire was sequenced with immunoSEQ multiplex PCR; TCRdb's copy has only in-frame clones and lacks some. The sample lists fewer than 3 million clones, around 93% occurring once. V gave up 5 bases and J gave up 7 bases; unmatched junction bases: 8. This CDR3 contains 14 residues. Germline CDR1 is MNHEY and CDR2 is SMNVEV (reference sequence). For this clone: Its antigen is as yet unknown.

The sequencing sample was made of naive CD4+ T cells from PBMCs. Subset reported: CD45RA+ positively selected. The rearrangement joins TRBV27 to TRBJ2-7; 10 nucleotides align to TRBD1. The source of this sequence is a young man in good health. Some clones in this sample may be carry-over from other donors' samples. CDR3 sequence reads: CASSTGDRGWEQYF. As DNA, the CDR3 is TGTGCCAGCAGTACCGGGGACAGGGGTTGGGAGCAGTACTTC.